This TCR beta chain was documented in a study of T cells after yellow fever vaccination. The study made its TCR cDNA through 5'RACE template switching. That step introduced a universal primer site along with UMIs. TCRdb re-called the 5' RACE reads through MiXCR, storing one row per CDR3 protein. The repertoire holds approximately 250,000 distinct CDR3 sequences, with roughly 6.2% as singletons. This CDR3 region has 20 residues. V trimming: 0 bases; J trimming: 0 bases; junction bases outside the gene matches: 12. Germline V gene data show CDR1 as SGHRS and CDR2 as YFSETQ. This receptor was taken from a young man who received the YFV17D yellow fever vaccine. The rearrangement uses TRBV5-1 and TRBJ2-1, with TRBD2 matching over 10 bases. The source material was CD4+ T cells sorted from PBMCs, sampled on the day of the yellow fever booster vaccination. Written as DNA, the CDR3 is TGCGCCAGCAGCTTGGCTATTTCCAGAACTAGCGGGACCTCCTACAATGAGCAGTTCTTC. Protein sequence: CASSLAISRTSGTSYNEQFF. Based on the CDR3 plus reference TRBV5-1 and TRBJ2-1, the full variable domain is KAGVTQTPRYLIKTRGQQVTLSCSPISGHRSVSWYQQTPGQGLQFLFEYFSETQRNKGNFPGRFSGRQFSNSRSEMNVSTLELGDSALYLCASSLAISRTSGTSYNEQFFGPGTRLTVL.